The T cell receptor (beta chain) under discussion was sequenced for a study of PD-L1 blockade in urothelial cancer. Study-level information: It was at 3 weeks (second dose) and 6 weeks after treatment start that blood was analyzed.

V lost 2 bases, J lost 10 bases, and 6 bases stayed unmatched. Germline V gene sequence: CDR1 SGHRS, CDR2 YFSETQ. The length of the CDR3 is 14 residues. This table comes from immunoSEQ multiplex PCR, and its TCRdb copy is limited to in-frame clones, with some not included. Of 43,000 or so clones listed, more than 75% are singletons. Described time point: pretreatment peripheral blood. This sequence joins TRBV5-1 and TRBJ2-3, with 11 bases fitting TRBD2. The sequenced sample was PBMCs, obtained around atezolizumab (anti-PD-L1) treatment. The clonotype comes from a man in his 60s with urothelial cancer. The CDR3 loop reads CASSFSASGGSQYF. CDR3 in DNA: TGCGCCAGCAGCTTCTCGGCTAGCGGGGGGTCGCAGTATTTT. Looking up the rest from reference TRBV5-1 and TRBJ2-3 gives the full variable domain: KAGVTQTPRYLIKTRGQQVTLSCSPISGHRSVSWYQQTPGQGLQFLFEYFSETQRNKGNFPGRFSGRQFSNSRSEMNVSTLELGDSALYLCASSFSASGGSQYFGPGTRLTVL.